These 3 T cell receptor beta chains came from one sample sequenced in a study of T cell repertoires in cytomegalovirus infection. MiXCR, run by TCRdb on the reads, gives a single entry per CDR3 protein. The sample has 380,000 or so distinct CDR3 sequences; about a third are singletons. For these TCRs, the target antigens are not known. This specimen was cultured PBMCs, taken from culture after CMV antigen stimulation. The receptor source for this set is a human donor in good health (CMV status not recorded). Some clones in this sample may be carry-over from other donors' samples.

The rearrangement joins TRBV29-1 to TRBJ1-1, with TRBD1 as a possible D gene (5 bases). Trimming stripped 6 bases from V and 1 base from J, with 12 bases between. This CDR3 is 13 amino acids long. The germline V gene has CDR1 SQVTM and CDR2 ANQGSEA. The CDR3 DNA reads TGCAGCGTCAACCGCCAGGGGAACACTGAAGCTTTCTTT. This encodes CSVNRQGNTEAFF.

This sequence joins TRBV14 and TRBJ2-2; D is unresolved. Per germline, CDR1 SGHDN and CDR2 FVKESK. This CDR3 has 14 amino acids. V lost 1 base and J lost 6, with 9 bases in between. CDR3 sequence reads: CASSQGPVAGELFF. CDR3 nucleotide sequence: TGTGCCAGCAGCCAAGGGCCCGTTGCCGGGGAGCTGTTTTTT.

This clonotype was recorded only once. The chain employs TRBV4-1 and TRBJ1-4; D may be TRBD1 (5 bases). The CDR3 extends over 15 amino acids. Per the germline V gene, CDR1 is MGHRA and CDR2 is YSYEKL. Trimming cost V 6 bases and J 2 bases, with 13 bases left between them. CDR3: CASSLTGTTNEKLFF. In DNA, the CDR3 is TGCGCCAGCAGTCTGACGGGGACGACTAATGAAAAACTGTTTTTT.